The clone carrying this T cell receptor (beta chain) was counted at least ten times. Its antigen is undetermined. The data derive from a study of T cells after yellow fever vaccination. Whole-study context: SMART-Seq v4 Ultra Low Input handled preparation of low-cell-number fractions. Whole-study findings and limits: Compared with primary, the secondary response was weaker and peaked at day 5, not 15.

The CDR3 is 17 residues long. The V and J ends lost 6 bases and 10 bases, in that order; junction bases with no gene match: 17. Germline-derived CDR1 and CDR2 are DFQATT and SNEGSKA (reference sequence). Researchers made TCR cDNA using 5'RACE template switching, and this step added a universal primer site and UMIs. Each CDR3 protein is one row after TCRdb ran MiXCR on the 5' RACE reads. The sample consists of about 330,000 distinct CDR3 sequences, around 7% of them appearing once. The rearrangement joins TRBV20-1 to TRBJ2-1; 14 nucleotides agree with TRBD2. Here the sequenced sample was PBMCs, taken more than 35 days after the first yellow fever vaccination. The TCR originated in a man aged 18 to 30 who received the YFV17D yellow fever vaccine. The CDR3 bases are TGCAGTGCCTCCCGACTAGCGGGGGGGGCACTACCCCAGGAGCAGTTCTTC. Its protein is CSASRLAGGALPQEQFF.